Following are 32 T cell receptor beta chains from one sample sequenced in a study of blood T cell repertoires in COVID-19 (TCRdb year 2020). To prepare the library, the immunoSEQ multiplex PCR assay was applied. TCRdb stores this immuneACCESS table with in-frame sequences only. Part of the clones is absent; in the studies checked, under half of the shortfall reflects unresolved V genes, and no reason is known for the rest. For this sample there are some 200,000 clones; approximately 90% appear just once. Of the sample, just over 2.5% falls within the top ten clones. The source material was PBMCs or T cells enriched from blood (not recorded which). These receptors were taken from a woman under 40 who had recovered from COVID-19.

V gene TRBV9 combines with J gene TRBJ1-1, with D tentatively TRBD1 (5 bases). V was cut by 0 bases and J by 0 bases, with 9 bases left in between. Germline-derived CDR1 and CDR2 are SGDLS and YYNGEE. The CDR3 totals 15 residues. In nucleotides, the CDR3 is TGTGCCAGCAGCGTAGGACAGCTCTTGAACACTGAAGCTTTCTTT. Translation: CASSVGQLLNTEAFF. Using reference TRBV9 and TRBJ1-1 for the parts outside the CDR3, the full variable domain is DSGVTQTPKHLITATGQRVTLRCSPRSGDLSVYWYQQSLDQGLQFLIQYYNGEERAKGNILERFSAQQFPDLHSELNLSSLELGDSALYFCASSVGQLLNTEAFFGQGTRLTVV.

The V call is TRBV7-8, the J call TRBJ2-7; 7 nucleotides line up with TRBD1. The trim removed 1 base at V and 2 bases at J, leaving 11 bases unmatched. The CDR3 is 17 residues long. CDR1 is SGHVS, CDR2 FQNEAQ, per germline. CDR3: CASSLGYQTGKTYEQYF. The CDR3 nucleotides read TGTGCCAGCAGCTTAGGGTACCAGACAGGGAAAACCTACGAGCAGTACTTC.

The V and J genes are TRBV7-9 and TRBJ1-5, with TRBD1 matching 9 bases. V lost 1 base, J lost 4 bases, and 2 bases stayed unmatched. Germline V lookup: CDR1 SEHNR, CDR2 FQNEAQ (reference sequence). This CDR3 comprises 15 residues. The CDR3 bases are TGTGCCAGCAGCTTAGAAGGGACAGGGAATCAGCCCCAGCATTTT. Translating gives CASSLEGTGNQPQHF.

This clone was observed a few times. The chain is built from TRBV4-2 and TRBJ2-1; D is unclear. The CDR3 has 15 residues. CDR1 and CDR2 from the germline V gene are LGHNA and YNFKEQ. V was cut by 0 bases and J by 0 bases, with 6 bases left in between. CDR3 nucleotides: TGTGCCAGCAGCCAAGAAGCGAGCTCCTACAATGAGCAGTTCTTC. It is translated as CASSQEASSYNEQFF.

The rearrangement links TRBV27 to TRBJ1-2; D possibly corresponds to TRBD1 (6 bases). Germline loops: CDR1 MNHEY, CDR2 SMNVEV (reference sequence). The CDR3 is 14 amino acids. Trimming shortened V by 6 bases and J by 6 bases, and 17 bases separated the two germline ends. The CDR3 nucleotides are TGTGCCAGCAGCCCCGGACAGTTAGGCGATGGCTACACCTTC. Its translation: CASSPGQLGDGYTF.

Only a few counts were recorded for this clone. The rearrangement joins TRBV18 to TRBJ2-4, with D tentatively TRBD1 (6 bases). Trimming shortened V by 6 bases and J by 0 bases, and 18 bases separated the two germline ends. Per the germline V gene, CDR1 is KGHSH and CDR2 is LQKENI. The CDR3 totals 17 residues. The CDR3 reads CASSSGPGEIAKNIQYF. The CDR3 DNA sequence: TGTGCCAGCTCTTCGGGGCCAGGGGAAATAGCCAAAAACATTCAGTACTTC.

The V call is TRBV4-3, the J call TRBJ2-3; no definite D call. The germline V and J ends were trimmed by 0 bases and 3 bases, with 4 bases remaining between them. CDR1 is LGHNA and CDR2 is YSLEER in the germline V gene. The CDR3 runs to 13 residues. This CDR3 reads CASSQDMTDTQYF. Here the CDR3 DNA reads TGCGCCAGCAGCCAAGATATGACAGATACGCAGTATTTT.

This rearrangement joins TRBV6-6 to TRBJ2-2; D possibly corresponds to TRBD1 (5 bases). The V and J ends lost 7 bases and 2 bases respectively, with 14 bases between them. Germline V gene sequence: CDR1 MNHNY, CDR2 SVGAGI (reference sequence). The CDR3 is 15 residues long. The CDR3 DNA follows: TGTGCCAGCAAAGGGGCCCAGAGAAACACCGGGGAGCTGTTTTTT. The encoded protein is CASKGAQRNTGELFF.

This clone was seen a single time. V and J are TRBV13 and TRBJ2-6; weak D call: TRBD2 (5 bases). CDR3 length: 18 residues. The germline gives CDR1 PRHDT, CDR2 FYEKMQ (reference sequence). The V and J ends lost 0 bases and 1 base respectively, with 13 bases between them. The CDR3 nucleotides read TGTGCCAGCAGCTTAGGCGCGGGCATGGGGTCTGGGGCCAACGTCCTGACTTTC. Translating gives CASSLGAGMGSGANVLTF.

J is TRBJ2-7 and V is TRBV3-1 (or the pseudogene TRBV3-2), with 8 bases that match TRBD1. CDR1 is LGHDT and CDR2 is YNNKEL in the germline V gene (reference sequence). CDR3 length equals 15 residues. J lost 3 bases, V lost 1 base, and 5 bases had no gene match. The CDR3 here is CASSQGTGLGYEQYF. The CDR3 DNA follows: TGTGCCAGCAGCCAAGGGACAGGGTTAGGCTACGAGCAGTACTTC.

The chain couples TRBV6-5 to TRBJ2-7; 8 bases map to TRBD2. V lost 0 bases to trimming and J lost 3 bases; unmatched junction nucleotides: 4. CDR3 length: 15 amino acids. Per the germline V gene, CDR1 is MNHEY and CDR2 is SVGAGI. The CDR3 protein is CASSYSGGGNYEQYF. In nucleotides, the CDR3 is TGTGCCAGCAGTTACTCGGGCGGGGGGAACTACGAGCAGTACTTC.

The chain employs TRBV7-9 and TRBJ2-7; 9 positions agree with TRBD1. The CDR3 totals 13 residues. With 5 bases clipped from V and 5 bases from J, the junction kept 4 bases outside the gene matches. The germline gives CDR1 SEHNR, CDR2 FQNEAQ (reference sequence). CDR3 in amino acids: CASSRQGVNEQYF. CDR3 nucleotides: TGTGCCAGCAGCCGACAGGGGGTGAACGAGCAGTACTTC.

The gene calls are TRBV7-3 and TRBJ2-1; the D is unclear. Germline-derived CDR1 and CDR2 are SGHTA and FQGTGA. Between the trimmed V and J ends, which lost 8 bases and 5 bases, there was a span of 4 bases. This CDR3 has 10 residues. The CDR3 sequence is CASGDNEQFF. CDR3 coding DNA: TGTGCCAGCGGAGACAATGAGCAGTTCTTC.

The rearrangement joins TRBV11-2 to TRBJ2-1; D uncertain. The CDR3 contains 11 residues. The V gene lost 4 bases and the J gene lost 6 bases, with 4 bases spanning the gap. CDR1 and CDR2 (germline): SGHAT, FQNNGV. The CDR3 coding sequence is TGTGCCAGCAGCTCCCTCAATGAGCAGTTCTTC. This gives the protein CASSSLNEQFF.

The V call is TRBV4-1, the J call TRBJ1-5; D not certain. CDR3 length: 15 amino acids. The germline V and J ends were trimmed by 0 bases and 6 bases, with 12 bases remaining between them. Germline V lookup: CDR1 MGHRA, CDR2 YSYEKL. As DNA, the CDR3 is TGCGCCAGCAGCCAAGATGACGGGGTAGGTCAGCCCCAGCATTTT. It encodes CASSQDDGVGQPQHF.

This CDR3 is CASSQEAPGQGADGYTF. The CDR3 DNA sequence: TGTGCCAGCAGCCAAGAGGCTCCGGGACAGGGGGCCGATGGCTACACCTTC. This chain connects TRBV14 to TRBJ1-2, with TRBD1 matching 12 bases. J was trimmed by 6 bases and V by 0 bases; bases with no gene match: 8. Germline values: CDR1 SGHDN, CDR2 FVKESK. This CDR3 comprises 17 residues.

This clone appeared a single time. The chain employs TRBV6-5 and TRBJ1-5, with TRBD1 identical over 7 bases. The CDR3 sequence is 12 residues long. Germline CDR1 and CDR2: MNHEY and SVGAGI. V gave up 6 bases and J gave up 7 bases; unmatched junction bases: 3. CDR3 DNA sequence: TGTGCCAGCAGCCGACAGGGACAGCCCCAGCATTTT. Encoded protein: CASSRQGQPQHF.

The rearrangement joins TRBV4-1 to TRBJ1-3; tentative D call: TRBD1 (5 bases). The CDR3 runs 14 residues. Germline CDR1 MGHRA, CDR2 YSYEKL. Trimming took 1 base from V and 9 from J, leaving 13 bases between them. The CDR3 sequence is CASSQGQPRGTIYF. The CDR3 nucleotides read TGCGCCAGCAGCCAAGGACAGCCCCGTGGCACCATATATTTT.

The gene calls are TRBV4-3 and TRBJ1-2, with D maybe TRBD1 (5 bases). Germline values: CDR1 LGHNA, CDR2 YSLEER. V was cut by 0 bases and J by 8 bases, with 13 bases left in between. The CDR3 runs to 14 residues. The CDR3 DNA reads TGCGCCAGCAGCCAAGATGCAGGGAAGGGCGGCTACACCTTC. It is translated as CASSQDAGKGGYTF.

The DNA for the CDR3 is TGTGCCAGCAGTGAAATCGGGAGGGAGCAAGAGACCCAGTACTTC. It specifies CASSEIGREQETQYF. V gene TRBV6-1 combines with J gene TRBJ2-5; 8 nucleotides align to TRBD2. Losses at the gene ends were 2 bases for V and 2 bases for J; bases not matched to a gene: 4. Germline V gene sequence: CDR1 MNHNS, CDR2 SASEGT. CDR3 length: 15 amino acids.

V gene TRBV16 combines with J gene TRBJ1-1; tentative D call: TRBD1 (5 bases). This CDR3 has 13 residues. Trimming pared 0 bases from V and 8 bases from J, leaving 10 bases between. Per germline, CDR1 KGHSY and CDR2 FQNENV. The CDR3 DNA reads TGTGCCAGCAGCCAATCGGGGGAGGAGGAAGCTTTCTTT. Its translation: CASSQSGEEEAFF. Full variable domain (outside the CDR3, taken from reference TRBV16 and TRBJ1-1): GEEVAQTPKHLVRGEGQKAKLYCAPIKGHSYVFWYQQVLKNEFKFLISFQNENVFDETGMPKERFSAKCLPNSPCSLEIQATKLEDSAVYFCASSQSGEEEAFFGQGTRLTVV.

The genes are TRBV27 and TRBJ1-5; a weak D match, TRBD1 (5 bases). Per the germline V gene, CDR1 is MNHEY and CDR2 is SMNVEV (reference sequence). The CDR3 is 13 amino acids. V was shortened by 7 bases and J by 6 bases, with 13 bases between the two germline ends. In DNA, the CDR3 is TGTGCCAGCATGTTACAGGTGGGTCAGCCCCAGCATTTT. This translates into CASMLQVGQPQHF.

This CDR3 is CASSTYRGETQYF. In nucleotides, the CDR3 is TGTGCCAGCAGTACATACAGGGGAGAGACCCAGTACTTC. The J gene is TRBJ2-5, the V gene TRBV27, with 7 bases identical to TRBD1. Trimming cost V 5 bases and J 4 bases; bases outside gene matches: 4. Germline CDR1 MNHEY, CDR2 SMNVEV (reference sequence). The CDR3 has 13 amino acids.

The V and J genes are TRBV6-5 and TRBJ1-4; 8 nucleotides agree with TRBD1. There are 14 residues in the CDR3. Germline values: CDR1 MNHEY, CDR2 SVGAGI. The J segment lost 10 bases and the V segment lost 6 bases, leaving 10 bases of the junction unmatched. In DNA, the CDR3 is TGTGCCAGCAGCCCGGCTGGACAGGGTGCAAAACTGTTTTTT. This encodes CASSPAGQGAKLFF.

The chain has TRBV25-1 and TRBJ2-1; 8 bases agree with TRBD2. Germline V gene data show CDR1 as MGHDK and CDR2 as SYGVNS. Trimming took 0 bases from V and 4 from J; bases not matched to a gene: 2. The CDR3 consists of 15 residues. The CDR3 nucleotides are TGTGCCAGCAGTGAATACGGCGGGGGGTACAATGAGCAGTTCTTC. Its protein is CASSEYGGGYNEQFF. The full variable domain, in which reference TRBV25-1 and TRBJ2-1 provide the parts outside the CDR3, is EADIYQTPRYLVIGTGKKITLECSQTMGHDKMYWYQQDPGMELHLIHYSYGVNSTEKGDLSSESTVSRIRTEHFPLTLESARPSHTSQYLCASSEYGGGYNEQFFGPGTRLTVL.

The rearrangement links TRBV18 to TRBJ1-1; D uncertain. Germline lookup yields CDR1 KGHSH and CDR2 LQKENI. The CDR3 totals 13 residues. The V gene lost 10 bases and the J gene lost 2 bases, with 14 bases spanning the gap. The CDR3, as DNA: TGTGCCACAACTAGAGACGGAAACACTGAAGCTTTCTTT. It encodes CATTRDGNTEAFF. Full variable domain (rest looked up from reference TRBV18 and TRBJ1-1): NAGVMQNPRHLVRRRGQEARLRCSPMKGHSHVYWYRQLPEEGLKFMVYLQKENIIDESGMPKERFSAEFPKEGPSILRIQQVVRGDSAAYFCATTRDGNTEAFFGQGTRLTVV.

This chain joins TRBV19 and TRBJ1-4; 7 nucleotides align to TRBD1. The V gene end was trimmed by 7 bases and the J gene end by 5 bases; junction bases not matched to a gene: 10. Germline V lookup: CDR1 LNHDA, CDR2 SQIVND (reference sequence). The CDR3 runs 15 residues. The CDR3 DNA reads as TGTGCCAGTATCAGGGGGGACAGCCAAAATGAAAAACTGTTTTTT. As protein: CASIRGDSQNEKLFF.

The CDR3 loop reads CASSRDRGLYNSPLHF. The DNA of the CDR3 is TGCGCCAGCAGCCGTGACAGGGGGCTCTATAATTCACCCCTCCACTTT. The J gene is TRBJ1-6, the V gene TRBV4-3; 10 bases are a match to TRBD1. Germline CDR1 and CDR2: LGHNA and YSLEER. With V trimmed by 4 bases and J by 3 bases, 3 bases remained unmatched. The CDR3 consists of 16 residues.

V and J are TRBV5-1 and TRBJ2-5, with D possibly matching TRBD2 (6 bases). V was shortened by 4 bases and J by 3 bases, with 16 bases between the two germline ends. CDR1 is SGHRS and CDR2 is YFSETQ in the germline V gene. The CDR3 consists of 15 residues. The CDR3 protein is CASSLTGTLEETQYF. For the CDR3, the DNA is TGCGCCAGCAGCCTAACTGGGACTTTAGAAGAGACCCAGTACTTC.

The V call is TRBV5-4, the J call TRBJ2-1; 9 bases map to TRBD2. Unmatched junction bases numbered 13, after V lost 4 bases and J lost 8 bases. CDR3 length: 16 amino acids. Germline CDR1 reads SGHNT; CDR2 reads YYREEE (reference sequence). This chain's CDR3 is CASSRMGLALVDEQFF. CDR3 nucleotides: TGTGCCAGCAGCCGAATGGGACTAGCCCTCGTCGATGAGCAGTTCTTC.

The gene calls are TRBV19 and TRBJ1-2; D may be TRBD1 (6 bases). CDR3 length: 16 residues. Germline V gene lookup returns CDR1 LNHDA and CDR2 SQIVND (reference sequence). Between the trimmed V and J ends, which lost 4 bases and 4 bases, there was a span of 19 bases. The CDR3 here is CASSKLQGSYLYGYTF. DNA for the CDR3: TGTGCCAGTAGTAAACTACAGGGATCCTATCTCTATGGCTACACCTTC.

The CDR3 sequence is CASSRKQGARVDTEAFF. As DNA, the CDR3 is TGTGCCAGTAGTAGAAAACAGGGGGCAAGGGTGGACACTGAAGCTTTCTTT. The rearrangement uses TRBV19 and TRBJ1-1; 9 bases are shared with TRBD1. Germline lookup yields CDR1 LNHDA and CDR2 SQIVND (reference sequence). V gave up 4 bases and J gave up 3 bases; unmatched junction bases: 12. The CDR3 spans 17 residues.